Following are 8 T cell receptor beta chains from one sample sequenced in a study of prognosis after radiotherapy for stage I lung cancer. Genomic DNA was the source, and TCR beta CDR3 was amplified from it by two-round multiplex PCR. The first round of PCR was done with primers that matched each TRBV and TRBJ gene. One entry per CDR3 protein results from TCRdb running MiXCR on the multiplex PCR reads. The table lists about 22,000 distinct CDR3 sequences, roughly 37% of them singletons, with approximately 50% in the top ten. This specimen was PBMCs, taken before or after stereotactic body radiation therapy (not recorded which). The receptors derive from a donor over 45 with non-small cell lung cancer.

The V gene is TRBV5-1, the J gene TRBJ2-7; the match to TRBD2 covers 13 bases. The V gene end was trimmed by 4 bases and the J gene end by 13 bases; junction bases not matched to a gene: 20. The CDR3 spans 17 residues. Germline V gene sequence: CDR1 SGHRS, CDR2 YFSETQ. In DNA form, the CDR3 reads TGCGCCAGCAGCGGGGGGACTAGCGGGATCCTTGGCTACGATCATTACTTC. This gives the protein CASSGGTSGILGYDHYF.

This clonotype was picked up many times. The V gene is TRBV30, the J gene TRBJ1-5, with D possibly TRBD1 on 5 matching bases. V shed 3 bases and J shed 7 bases, with 13 bases lying between them. The CDR3 has 13 residues. From germline, CDR1 is GTSNPN and CDR2 SVGIG (reference sequence). The CDR3 here is CAWRDRDSQPQHF. The CDR3 DNA sequence: TGTGCCTGGAGAGACCGGGACTCACAGCCCCAGCATTTT.

The chain uses TRBV6-2 or TRBV6-3 and TRBJ1-5, with D possibly being TRBD1 (5 bases). Trimming pared 5 bases from V and 0 bases from J, leaving 11 bases between. The CDR3 loop spans 15 amino acids. Germline loops: CDR1 MNHEY, CDR2 SVGEGT. In nucleotides, the CDR3 is TGTGCCAGCAGTCCCAGACAGTATAGCAATCAGCCCCAGCATTTT. This gives the protein CASSPRQYSNQPQHF.

This clonotype has at least ten counts. This rearrangement joins TRBV5-1 to TRBJ1-4; 7 positions agree with TRBD1. Trimming took 2 bases from V and 0 from J; bases not matched to a gene: 4. CDR3 size: 16 residues. CDR1 SGHRS and CDR2 YFSETQ come from the germline V gene. This CDR3 reads CASSFSGTATNEKLFF. CDR3 in DNA: TGCGCCAGCAGCTTTTCTGGGACAGCAACTAATGAAAAACTGTTTTTT.

This clonotype was picked up many times. A much larger clone differs by one base, so this may be a read error. V gene TRBV6-2 or TRBV6-3 combines with J gene TRBJ2-1; 13 bases align to TRBD2. CDR3 length: 17 amino acids. Germline values: CDR1 MNHEY, CDR2 SVGEGT. The CDR3 loop reads CASSEQLAGGPGNERFF. The DNA for the CDR3 is TGTGCCAGCAGTGAACAACTAGCGGGAGGGCCCGGCAATGAGCGGTTCTTC.

In its sample, this clonotype was seen a few times. This may be a read error, as it is one base from a much larger clone. The chain couples TRBV7-9 to TRBJ2-2; D not certain. With 7 bases removed from V and 5 bases from J, the gap between germline ends came to 11 bases. The CDR3 sequence is 13 residues long. Germline V gives CDR1 SEHNR, CDR2 FQNEAQ (reference sequence). The CDR3 nucleotides read TGTGCCAGCATCTCCGACGGAACCGGGGAGCTGTTTTTT. This gives the protein CASISDGTGELFF.

This clonotype was counted a few times. A far larger clone is a single base away, which makes a read error likely. The V call is TRBV6-1, the J call TRBJ1-2; weak D call: TRBD1 (5 bases). There are 15 residues in the CDR3. Germline V CDR1 and CDR2: MNHNS, SASEGT. This chain's CDR3 is CASSDSGTPNYVYTF. The CDR3 nucleotides read TGTGCCAGCAGTGATTCCGGGACTCCTAACTATGTCTACACCTTC.

This clonotype appeared many times. The chain is built from TRBV20-1 and TRBJ2-1; 11 bases are shared with TRBD2. The CDR3 has 16 residues. Germline values: CDR1 DFQATT, CDR2 SNEGSKA (reference sequence). Losses at the gene ends were 0 bases for V and 7 bases for J; bases not matched to a gene: 8. CDR3 protein: CSARDALAGGVNEQFF. CDR3 nucleotide sequence: TGCAGTGCTAGAGATGCTCTAGCGGGAGGTGTTAATGAGCAGTTCTTC.